The present T cell receptor beta chain was sequenced within a study of sequential checkpoint blockade in melanoma. The overall study: Each arm's sequence ended with maintenance nivolumab. DNA from 91 pretreatment tumor samples underwent TCRβ immunosequencing. Twenty-two patients had matched tumor biopsies before treatment and at week 13 after nivolumab or ipilimumab alone.

Study-wide points: Mutational load did not correlate with tumor T-cell fraction or clonality.

Regarding treatment: randomized to nivolumab then ipilimumab (arm A) or the reverse (arm B). Looked up from germline, CDR1 is WSHSY and CDR2 is SAAADI. This CDR3 is 13 amino acids long. Deletions cut 4 bases from V and 3 bases from J, with 4 bases between. Some clones are missing from TCRdb's copy, which holds only in-frame ones; the method was immunoSEQ multiplex PCR. This sample has over 750 clones, with approximately 25% found just once. Comment on this clone: Its target is unknown.

This sequence joins TRBV10-2 and TRBJ2-6; D remains ambiguous. The sequence was collected from a human donor with melanoma. Sequenced here: tumor tissue (inferred from file names), sampled from a patient given nivolumab and ipilimumab in sequence. Here the CDR3 DNA reads TGCGCCAGCAGTGGGGATGGGGCCAACGTCCTGACTTTC. Translating it yields CASSGDGANVLTF.